One sample yielded the 10 T cell receptor delta chains listed below, sequenced in a study of γδ T cells in repeated Plasmodium falciparum infection. Gammadelta T cells were flow-sorted from PBMC into Vgamma9/Vdelta2+ and Vdelta2-negative populations for bulk analysis. TCRdb fed the multiplex PCR reads into CATT to redo clone calling. The profile shows roughly 86,000 delta-chain clones, 1.4% to 1.5% of them singletons. The sequenced material came from gamma-delta T cells from blood. These receptors originate from a pool of human donors (malaria-infected and uninfected, not separated).

As concerns this clone: This likely stems from a read error, as it lies one base from a far larger clone. Different DNA sequences within this sample yield the same CDR3. The CDR3 protein is CALGERVTYWGIPVYTDKLIF. Written as DNA, the CDR3 is TGTGCTCTTGGGGAAAGGGTTACGTACTGGGGGATACCGGTGTACACCGATAAGCTCATCTTT. There is no J gene call, but TRDV1 is given as the V gene; the DNA was not used to check the table's D call, TRDD3. The CDR3 consists of 21 residues. CDR1 is TSWWSYY and CDR2 is QGS in the germline V gene.

This clone was counted a few times. TCRdb has a much larger clone's protein, which differs at residue 15 from the translation of this DNA, likely because of a read error; what is shown is the protein translated from the DNA. This rearrangement joins TRDV1 to TRDJ1, with a tentative D call TRDD3 (6 bases). V lost 0 bases, J lost 11 bases, and 31 bases lay in between. The V gene's germline CDR1 is TSWWSYY and CDR2 QGS. CDR3 length equals 19 residues. CDR3 protein: CALGELQYRRYAGGAKLIF. The CDR3 coding sequence is TGTGCTCTTGGGGAACTGCAGTACAGAAGATACGCGGGGGGAGCAAAGCTCATCTTT.

In the case of this clone: TCRdb attributes to this sequence the protein of a much larger clone, which differs from the DNA translation at residue 7; a read error is likely, and the protein displayed is translated from the DNA. Other DNA sequences of this sample code for an identical CDR3. J is TRDJ1 and V is TRDV2; D gene unclear. Germline matching of the DNA provided the J gene here, since TCRdb leaves it blank. Germline CDR1 reads GEAIGNYY; CDR2 reads EKD. The CDR3 has 14 residues. Trimming took off 0 bases at V and 0 bases at J, with 7 bases between the two ends. For the CDR3, the DNA is TGTGCCTGTGACACCTTCAGGCACACCGATAAACTCATCTTT. Its protein product is CACDTFRHTDKLIF.

This clone occurred a few times. A far larger clone is only one base removed, so a read error is likely. This same CDR3 is encoded by further DNA sequences in the sample. The chain recombines TRDV2 with TRDJ1; 11 bases match TRDD3. Germline V gene lookup returns CDR1 GEAIGNYY and CDR2 EKD. The V segment lost 4 bases and the J segment 6 bases; nucleotides outside the gene matches: 27. The length of the CDR3 is 21 residues. In DNA form, the CDR3 reads TGTGCCTGTGATATAATAGGCGGCTCGCCTGGGGGATACTTCAAGGGCCATAAACTCATCTTT. Protein: CACDIIGGSPGGYFKGHKLIF.

This clone was seen ten or more times. The chain employs TRDV1 and TRDJ1, with 12 nucleotides matching TRDD3. In the absence of a J gene in TCRdb, the DNA was matched to germline to assign it here. Unmatched junction bases numbered 10, after V lost 5 bases and J lost 0 bases. In germline, CDR1 is TSWWSYY, CDR2 QGS. The CDR3 totals 18 residues. This CDR3 reads CALGTPGGYVGDTDKLIF. CDR3 coding DNA: TGTGCTCTTGGGACCCCTGGGGGATACGTAGGAGACACCGATAAACTCATCTTT.

Notes on this clone: TCRdb's protein for this DNA is that of a much larger clone and differs from the translation at residue 3, likely a read error; the protein shown is the DNA translation. The chain is built from TRDV2 and TRDJ3; D is uncertain. The J gene, absent from TCRdb, was called here by matching the DNA to germline. CDR1 and CDR2 from the germline V gene are GEAIGNYY and EKD. The CDR3 extends over 13 amino acids. DNA of the CDR3: TGTGCCGGTGACACCTGGGACACCCGACAGATGTTTTTC. Amino acid sequence: CAGDTWDTRQMFF.

Regarding this clone: TCRdb shows a much larger clone's protein in place of this DNA's translation, and the two differ at residue 4, likely through a read error; the protein shown is translated from the DNA. The V gene is TRDV2, the J gene TRDJ1, with 12 bases aligning to TRDD3. TCRdb gives no J gene; it was assigned here by matching the DNA to germline. Losses at the gene ends were 5 bases for V and 4 bases for J; bases not matched to a gene: 7. The CDR3 loop spans 15 amino acids. Germline lookup yields CDR1 GEAIGNYY and CDR2 EKD. CDR3 nucleotides: TGTGCCTGTGTCCAACTGGGGGATACCCGCGATAAACTCATCTTT. As protein: CACVQLGDTRDKLIF.

As to this clone: TCRdb attributes to this sequence the protein of a much larger clone, which differs from the DNA translation at residue 8; a read error is likely, and the protein displayed is translated from the DNA. The rearrangement uses TRDV2 and TRDJ1; D possibly corresponds to TRDD3 (5 bases). Deletions cut 3 bases from V and 1 base from J, with 32 bases between. CDR1 GEAIGNYY and CDR2 EKD come from the germline V gene. CDR3 size: 21 residues. The CDR3 region is CACDAYWRMTSGAGGTDKLIF. In nucleotides, the CDR3 is TGTGCCTGTGACGCGTACTGGAGGATGACTTCGGGTGCGGGTGGCACCGATAAACTCATCTTT.

This clone has at least ten counts. The chain joins TRDV1 to TRDJ1; perhaps TRDD2 as D (5 bases). The V end lost 0 bases, the J end lost 2 bases, and 10 bases lay between the germline ends. This CDR3 comprises 15 residues. Germline values: CDR1 TSWWSYY, CDR2 QGS. The CDR3 DNA reads as TGTGCTCTTGGGGAACTTAAACCTTCAACCGATAAACTCATCTTT. Protein: CALGELKPSTDKLIF.

This clone has only a few counts. TCRdb pairs this DNA with a much larger clone's protein that differs at residue 16, likely a read error; the protein shown was translated from the DNA. As DNA, the CDR3 is TGTGCTCTTGGGGAACTGGGCCTCCTCCTTCTTACGGGGAGGTACATCGATAAACTCATCTTT. This sequence encodes CALGELGLLLLTGRYIDKLIF. The rearrangement uses TRDV1 and TRDJ1; D may match TRDD2 or TRDD3 (5 bases each). Germline CDR1 is TSWWSYY and CDR2 is QGS. This CDR3 comprises 21 residues. Trimming removed 0 bases at V and 4 bases at J, with 30 bases between.